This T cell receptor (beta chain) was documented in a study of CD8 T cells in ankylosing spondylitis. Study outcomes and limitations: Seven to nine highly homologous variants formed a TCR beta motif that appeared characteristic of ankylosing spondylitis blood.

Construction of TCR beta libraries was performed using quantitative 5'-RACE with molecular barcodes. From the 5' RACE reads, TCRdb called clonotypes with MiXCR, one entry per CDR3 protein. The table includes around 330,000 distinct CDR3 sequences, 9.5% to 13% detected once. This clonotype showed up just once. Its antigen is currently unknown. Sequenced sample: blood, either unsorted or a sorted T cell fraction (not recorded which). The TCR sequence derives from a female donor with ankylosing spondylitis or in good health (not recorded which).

The CDR3 nucleotides are TGTGCCAGTAGTATCTGGCAGGGGAGGACTGAGCAGTTCTTC. Translating it yields CASSIWQGRTEQFF. The chain employs TRBV19 and TRBJ2-1; D may match TRBD1 or TRBD2 (6 bases each). The CDR3 sequence is 14 residues long. Germline V CDR1 and CDR2: LNHDA, SQIVND (reference sequence). V was shortened by 3 bases and J by 9 bases, with 15 bases between the two germline ends.